The 14 T cell receptor beta chains in this list originate from one sample, sequenced in a study of T cell responses to AZD1222 COVID-19 vaccine. Using immunoSEQ multiplex PCR, the repertoire was profiled, and TCRdb retains in-frame clones only, with some absent. Counted here are around 130,000 clones, around nine tenths occurring once; the ten biggest clones make up under 4.5%. The sequences come from peripheral blood, collected 28 days after the second dose of the MenACWY control vaccine. The origin of the receptors is an adult who received the MenACWY meningococcal vaccine as a control.

The chain employs TRBV24-1 and TRBJ2-1; D possibly corresponds to TRBD2 (6 bases). Per the germline V gene, CDR1 is KGHDR and CDR2 is SFDVKD. This CDR3 region has 14 residues. Trimming pared 8 bases from V and 2 bases from J, leaving 12 bases between. The DNA of the CDR3 is TGTGCCACCATGGAGGGTTCCGCCTACAATGAGCAGTTCTTC. Protein sequence: CATMEGSAYNEQFF.

The chain has TRBV2 and TRBJ1-5; possibly TRBD1 for D (6 bases). This CDR3 region has 15 residues. Trimming removed 8 bases at V and 8 bases at J, with 22 bases between. Per the germline V gene, CDR1 is SNHLY and CDR2 is FYNNEI. Written as DNA, the CDR3 is TGTGCCAGCGGTGGGTACAGGGCCTCTGGGGAGCCCCAGCATTTT. Protein product: CASGGYRASGEPQHF.

This chain's CDR3 is CASRRGQTYEQYF. The CDR3 DNA reads TGTGCCAGCAGGAGAGGGCAGACCTACGAGCAGTACTTC. This chain joins TRBV5-4 and TRBJ2-7; tentative D call: TRBD2 (5 bases). The ends were cut back, 5 bases at V and 2 bases at J, with 11 bases in the middle. The CDR3 covers 13 residues. The germline V gene has CDR1 SGHNT and CDR2 YYREEE (reference sequence).

This clone appeared once. V gene TRBV3-1 (or the pseudogene TRBV3-2) combines with J gene TRBJ2-7, with D perhaps matching TRBD2 (5 bases). From germline, CDR1 is LGHDT and CDR2 YNNKEL (reference sequence). V was clipped by 4 bases and J by 3 bases, with 16 bases between them. The CDR3 is made up of 15 amino acids. The CDR3 DNA reads as TGTGCCAGCAGCCCTGTGATCGGACTGCGCTACGAGCAGTACTTC. Its protein product is CASSPVIGLRYEQYF.

In its sample, this clone was seen a few times. This sequence joins TRBV6-4 and TRBJ2-2, with TRBD2 matching 9 bases. Germline V gene sequence: CDR1 MRHNA, CDR2 SNTAGT. V lost 0 bases to trimming and J lost 4 bases; unmatched junction nucleotides: 3. The CDR3 consists of 16 residues. CDR3 residues: CASSDSHSGSTGELFF. CDR3 in DNA: TGTGCCAGCAGTGACTCGCATAGCGGGAGCACCGGGGAGCTGTTTTTT.

V usage is TRBV7-2 and J usage is TRBJ2-3, with D possibly matching TRBD2 (7 bases). The germline CDR1 and CDR2 sequences are SGHTA and FQGNSA. The CDR3 runs 17 residues. Trimming removed 5 bases at V and 1 base at J, with 19 bases between. The CDR3 reads CASSPPGVAGGTDTQYF. CDR3 in DNA: TGTGCCAGCAGCCCCCCAGGGGTTGCGGGAGGCACAGATACGCAGTATTTT. The complete variable domain, with remaining parts taken from reference TRBV7-2 and TRBJ2-3, reads GAGVSQSPSNKVTEKGKDVELRCDPISGHTALYWYRQSLGQGLEFLIYFQGNSAPDKSGLPSDRFSAERTGGSVSTLTIQRTQQEDSAVYLCASSPPGVAGGTDTQYFGPGTRLTVL.

The CDR3 sequence is CASSVGRGRNTEAFF. In nucleotides, the CDR3 is TGTGCCAGCAGTGTGGGCAGGGGCAGGAACACTGAAGCTTTCTTT. V is TRBV2 and J is TRBJ1-1, with TRBD1 as a possible D gene (6 bases). The V gene lost 4 bases and the J gene lost 1 base, with 13 bases spanning the gap. CDR1 and CDR2 (germline): SNHLY, FYNNEI. The CDR3 is made up of 15 amino acids.

The chain has TRBV28 and TRBJ2-1, with a tentative D call TRBD1 (5 bases). V was clipped by 5 bases and J by 3 bases, with 20 bases between them. Germline-derived CDR1 and CDR2 are MDHEN and SYDVKM. There are 17 residues in the CDR3. The DNA for the CDR3 is TGTGCCAGCAGTCCCCCAGGTGGACACGTCCTCTACAATGAGCAGTTCTTC. Its translation: CASSPPGGHVLYNEQFF. The full variable domain, in which reference TRBV28 and TRBJ2-1 provide the parts outside the CDR3, is DVKVTQSSRYLVKRTGEKVFLECVQDMDHENMFWYRQDPGLGLRLIYFSYDVKMKEKGDIPEGYSVSREKKERFSLILESASTNQTSMYLCASSPPGGHVLYNEQFFGPGTRLTVL.

As regards this clone: Other DNA sequences in the sample encode the same CDR3. The rearrangement links TRBV6-1 to TRBJ2-2; 11 bases match TRBD2. CDR3 length: 19 residues. With V trimmed by 3 bases and J by 5 bases, 14 bases remained unmatched. Germline V gives CDR1 MNHNS, CDR2 SASEGT. In nucleotides, the CDR3 is TGTGCCAGCAGTGAGGCGCTGGTAGCGGGAGGGCCGAGTACCGGGGAGCTGTTTTTT. Translating it yields CASSEALVAGGPSTGELFF.

This chain uses TRBV7-6 with TRBJ2-3; 7 positions agree with TRBD1. Germline V lookup: CDR1 SGHVS, CDR2 FNYEAQ. The CDR3 totals 16 residues. The V gene end was trimmed by 5 bases and the J gene end by 2 bases; junction bases not matched to a gene: 10. CDR3 sequence (DNA): TGTGCCAGCAGCCCCCGGGACAGACCGACCACAGATACGCAGTATTTT. It codes for CASSPRDRPTTDTQYF.

V usage is TRBV3-1 (or the pseudogene TRBV3-2) and J usage is TRBJ1-2; the D gene is possibly TRBD1 (6 bases). Germline CDR1 reads LGHDT; CDR2 reads YNNKEL (reference sequence). V was cut by 3 bases and J by 3 bases, with 17 bases left in between. The CDR3 is 16 amino acids. CDR3 DNA sequence: TGTGCCAGCAGCCAGACGATACGGGGGGCGGACTATGGCTACACCTTC. As protein: CASSQTIRGADYGYTF.

J is TRBJ2-7 and V is TRBV27; 11 bases agree with TRBD2. Germline assignment: CDR1 MNHEY and CDR2 SMNVEV (reference sequence). The ends lost 4 bases at V and 0 bases at J; junction bases unmatched: 2. This CDR3 is built from 15 residues. CDR3 loop: CASSSGTSGSYEQYF. DNA of the CDR3: TGTGCCAGCAGTTCAGGGACTAGCGGCTCCTACGAGCAGTACTTC.

The chain carries TRBV2 and TRBJ2-7; TRBD2 agrees at 13 bases. The germline gives CDR1 SNHLY, CDR2 FYNNEI. The CDR3 has 14 residues. V lost 9 bases and J lost 2; bases outside the gene matches: 4. CDR3 protein: CASRTSGSPYEQYF. The CDR3 DNA is TGTGCCAGTAGGACTAGCGGGAGTCCCTACGAGCAGTACTTC.

This clone appeared a single time. V is TRBV3-1 (or the pseudogene TRBV3-2) and J is TRBJ1-1; possibly TRBD1 for D (6 bases). CDR3 length: 14 residues. V lost 4 bases, J lost 4 bases, and 13 bases lay in between. CDR1 LGHDT and CDR2 YNNKEL come from the germline V gene (reference sequence). CDR3 sequence: CASSRREGGTEAFF. For the CDR3, the DNA is TGTGCCAGCAGCCGTCGCGAGGGGGGCACTGAAGCTTTCTTT.